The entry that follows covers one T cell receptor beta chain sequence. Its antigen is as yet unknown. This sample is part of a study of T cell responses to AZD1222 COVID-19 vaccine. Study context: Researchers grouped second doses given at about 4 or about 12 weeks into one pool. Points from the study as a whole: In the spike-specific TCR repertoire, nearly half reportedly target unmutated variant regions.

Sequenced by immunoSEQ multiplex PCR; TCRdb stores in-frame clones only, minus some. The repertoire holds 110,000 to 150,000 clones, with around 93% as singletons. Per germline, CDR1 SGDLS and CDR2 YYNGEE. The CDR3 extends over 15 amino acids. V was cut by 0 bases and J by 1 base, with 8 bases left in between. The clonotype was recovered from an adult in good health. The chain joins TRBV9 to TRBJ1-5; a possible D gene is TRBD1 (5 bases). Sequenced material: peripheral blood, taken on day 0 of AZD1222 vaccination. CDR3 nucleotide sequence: TGTGCCAGCAGCGTAGGTGAGGGGAGCAATCAGCCCCAGCATTTT. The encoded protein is CASSVGEGSNQPQHF.